The clone carrying this T cell receptor beta chain was recorded at least ten times. What it binds is unknown. The entry originates in a study of T cells in Graves' hyperthyroidism and ophthalmopathy. Study-wide findings and caveats: The majority of expanded thyroid clonotypes above 0.001 also appeared in blood.

Amplified TCR beta CDR3 regions derived from RNA transcripts. The HTBI primer set drove a first-round RT-PCR of the TCR CDR3. TCRdb recomputed calls from the multiplex PCR reads with MiXCR, one row per CDR3 protein. Here the sample spans about 380,000 distinct CDR3 sequences, about 14% being singletons. The patients, who ranged from 18 to 65 in age, presented with newly diagnosed hyperthyroidism lasting under 2 months. The CDR3 runs to 16 residues. The V gene's germline CDR1 is SGHVS and CDR2 FNYEAQ. The V end was cut by 2 bases, the J end by 0 bases, with 11 bases between. This chain connects TRBV7-6 to TRBJ2-1; D is unresolved. The sequence was collected from a woman in her sixties with Graves' hyperthyroidism. The sequencing input was blood. CDR3 nucleotides: TGTGCCAGCAGCTTAAGGCGTGCCAGCTCCTACAATGAGCAGTTCTTC. Its protein is CASSLRRASSYNEQFF.